This TCR beta chain was captured by sequencing in a study of post-analysis software for immune sequencing data. About the research overall: In terms of disease course, relapsing-remitting, secondary progressive and progressive-relapsing multiple sclerosis were included.

Note on this clonotype: Its cognate antigen is unknown.

Germline V gene data show CDR1 as SQVTM and CDR2 as ANQGSEA. The V and J ends lost 4 bases and 1 base respectively, with 5 bases between them. The CDR3 spans 12 residues. Study-wide results and limits: The authors found that F measure strongly co-clustered same-batch samples. TRBV segments more frequent in patients than in controls numbered several and included TRBV5-6, TRBV5-1 and TRBV20-1. Multiple sclerosis was associated with a significant reduction in normalized Chao1 diversity relative to controls.

Presence of unique molecular identifiers characterized the TCR beta cDNA libraries. Between about 0.85 and 11 million T cells gave rise to roughly 0.5 million cDNA molecules. TCRdb reprocessed the PCR reads via MiXCR and lists one record per CDR3 protein. The data show 700,000 to 900,000 distinct CDR3 sequences, roughly 46% seen once. This chain connects TRBV29-1 to TRBJ2-1, with D hard to call. The receptor's source is a girl aged 5-17 years with multiple sclerosis. The sample taken for sequencing was blood. The CDR3 loop reads CSVVASYNEQFF. CDR3 bases: TGCAGCGTTGTGGCTTCCTACAATGAGCAGTTCTTC.